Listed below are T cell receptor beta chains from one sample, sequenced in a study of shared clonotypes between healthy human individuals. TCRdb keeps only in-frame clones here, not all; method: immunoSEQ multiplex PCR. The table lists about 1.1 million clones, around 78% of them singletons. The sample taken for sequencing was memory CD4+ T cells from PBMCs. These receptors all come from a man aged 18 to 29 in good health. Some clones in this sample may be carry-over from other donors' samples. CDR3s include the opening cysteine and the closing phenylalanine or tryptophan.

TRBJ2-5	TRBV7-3	CASSSGARETQYF
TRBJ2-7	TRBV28	CASSPGGVQYF
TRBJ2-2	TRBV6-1	CASISGSNTGELFF
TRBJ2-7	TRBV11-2	CASSQGGEWYF
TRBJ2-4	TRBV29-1	CSVEVEAKNIQYF
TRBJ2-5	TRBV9	CASSVGGGQETQYF
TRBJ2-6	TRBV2	CASSPDRTGTGANVLTF
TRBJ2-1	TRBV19	CASSTPTSGSYNEQFF
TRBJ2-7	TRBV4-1	CASSQDRSQVYEQYF
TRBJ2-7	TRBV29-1	CSVGRDTSYEQYF
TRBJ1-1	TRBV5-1	CASSLGANRDTEAFF
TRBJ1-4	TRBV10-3	CATSIGKYEKLFF
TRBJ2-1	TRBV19	CASSRDRTFGEQFF
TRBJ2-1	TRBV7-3	CASSPGGDEQFF
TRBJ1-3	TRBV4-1	CASSQGPGGLGNTIYF
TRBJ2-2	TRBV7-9	CASSLASLVTGELFF
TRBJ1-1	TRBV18	CASSDSAPTEAFF
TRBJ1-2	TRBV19	CASNRRTNYGYTF
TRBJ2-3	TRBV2	CASTPLWGQTSTDTQYF
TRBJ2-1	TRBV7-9	CASSQPQGPYNEQFF
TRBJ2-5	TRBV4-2	CASSPLAGGVETQYF
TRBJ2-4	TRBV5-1	CASSSGQGGQNIQYF
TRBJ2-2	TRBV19	CASSTNRGGLFF
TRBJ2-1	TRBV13	CASSPPPRVSSYNEQFF
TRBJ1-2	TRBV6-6	CASTLLAIYGYTF